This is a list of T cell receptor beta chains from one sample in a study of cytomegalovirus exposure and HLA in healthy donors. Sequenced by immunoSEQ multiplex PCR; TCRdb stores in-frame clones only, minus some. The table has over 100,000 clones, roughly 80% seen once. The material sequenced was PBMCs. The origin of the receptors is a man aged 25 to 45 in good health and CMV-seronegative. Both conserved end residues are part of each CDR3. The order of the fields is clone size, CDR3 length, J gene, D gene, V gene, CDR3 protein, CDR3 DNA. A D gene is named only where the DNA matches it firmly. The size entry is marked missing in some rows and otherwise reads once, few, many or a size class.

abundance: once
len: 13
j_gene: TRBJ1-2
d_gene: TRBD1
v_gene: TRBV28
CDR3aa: CASSETGNYGYTF
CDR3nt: TGTGCCAGCAGTGAGACAGGGAACTATGGCTACACCTTC

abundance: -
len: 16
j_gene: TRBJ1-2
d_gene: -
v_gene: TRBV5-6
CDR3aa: CASSLNGASVNYGYTF
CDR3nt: TGTGCCAGCAGCTTAAATGGGGCTAGTGTTAACTATGGCTACACCTTC

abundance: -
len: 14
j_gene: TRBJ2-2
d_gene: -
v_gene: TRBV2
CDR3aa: CASTGQLNTGELFF
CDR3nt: TGTGCCAGCACCGGACAGCTCAACACCGGGGAGCTGTTTTTT

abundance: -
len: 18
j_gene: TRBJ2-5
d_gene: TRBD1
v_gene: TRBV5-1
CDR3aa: CASSAGQGGSPSVAGLHF
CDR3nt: TGCGCCAGCAGCGCCGGACAGGGAGGTTCCCCGTCCGTGGCTGGGCTTCACTTC

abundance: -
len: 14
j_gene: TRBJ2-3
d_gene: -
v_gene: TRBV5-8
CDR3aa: CASSLAFLTDTQYF
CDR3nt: TGTGCCAGCAGCTTGGCGTTCCTCACAGATACGCAGTATTTT

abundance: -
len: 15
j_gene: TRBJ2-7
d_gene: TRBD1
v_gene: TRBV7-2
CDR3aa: CASSNDRGYSYEQYF
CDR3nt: TGTGCCAGCAGCAATGACAGGGGCTACTCCTACGAGCAGTACTTC

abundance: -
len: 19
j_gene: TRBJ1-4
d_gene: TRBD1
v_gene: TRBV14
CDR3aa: CASSQEIRGLKTTNEKLFF
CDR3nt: TGTGCCAGCAGCCAAGAAATCAGGGGGCTTAAGACAACTAATGAAAAACTGTTTTTT

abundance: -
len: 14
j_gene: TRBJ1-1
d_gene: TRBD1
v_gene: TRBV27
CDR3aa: CASSFGRGETEAFF
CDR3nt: TGTGCCAGCAGTTTTGGCAGGGGGGAAACTGAAGCTTTCTTT

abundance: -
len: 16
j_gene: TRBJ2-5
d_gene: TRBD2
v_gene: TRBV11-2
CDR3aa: CASSPVVAGPQETQYF
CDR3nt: TGTGCCAGCAGCCCAGTCGTAGCGGGCCCACAAGAGACCCAGTACTTC

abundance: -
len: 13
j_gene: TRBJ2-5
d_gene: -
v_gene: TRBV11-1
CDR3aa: CASEGGRVETQYF
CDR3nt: TGTGCCAGCGAGGGGGGGCGAGTGGAGACCCAGTACTTC

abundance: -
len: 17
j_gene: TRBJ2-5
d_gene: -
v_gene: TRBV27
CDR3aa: CASSGGERAASQETQYF
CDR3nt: TGTGCCAGCAGTGGGGGTGAGCGGGCGGCATCACAAGAGACCCAGTACTTC

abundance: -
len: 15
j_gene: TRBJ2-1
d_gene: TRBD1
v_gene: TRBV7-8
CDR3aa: CASTLLRDRDNEQFF
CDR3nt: TGTGCCAGCACCCTCCTCAGGGACAGGGACAATGAGCAGTTCTTC

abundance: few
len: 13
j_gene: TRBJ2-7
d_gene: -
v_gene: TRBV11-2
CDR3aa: CASSFGTQAEQYF
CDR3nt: TGTGCCAGCAGCTTTGGAACACAGGCCGAGCAGTACTTC

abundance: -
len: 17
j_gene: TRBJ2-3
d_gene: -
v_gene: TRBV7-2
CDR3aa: CASSLAAGSWGTDTQYF
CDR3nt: TGTGCCAGCAGCTTAGCTGCCGGGAGCTGGGGTACAGATACGCAGTATTTT

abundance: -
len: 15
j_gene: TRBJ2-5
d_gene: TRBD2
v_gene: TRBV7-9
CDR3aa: CASSPETSGGETQYF
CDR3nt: TGTGCCAGCAGCCCGGAAACTAGCGGGGGGGAGACCCAGTACTTC

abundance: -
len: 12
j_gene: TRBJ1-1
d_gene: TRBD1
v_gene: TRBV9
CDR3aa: CASSTRQGEAFF
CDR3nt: TGTGCCAGCAGCACCCGACAGGGGGAAGCTTTCTTT

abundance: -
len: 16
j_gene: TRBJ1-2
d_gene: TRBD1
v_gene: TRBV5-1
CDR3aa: CASSGQGASLNYGYTF
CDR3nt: TGCGCCAGCAGCGGACAGGGAGCCTCATTAAACTATGGCTACACCTTC

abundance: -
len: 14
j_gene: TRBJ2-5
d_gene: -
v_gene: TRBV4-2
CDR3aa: CASSQDRQGRGLYF
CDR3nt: TGTGCCAGCAGCCAAGATCGCCAGGGACGGGGACTTTACTTC

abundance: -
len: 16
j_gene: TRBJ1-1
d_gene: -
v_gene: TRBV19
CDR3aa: CASSIDPRGNPPEAFF
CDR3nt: TGTGCCAGTAGTATAGACCCGAGGGGGAATCCCCCTGAAGCTTTCTTT

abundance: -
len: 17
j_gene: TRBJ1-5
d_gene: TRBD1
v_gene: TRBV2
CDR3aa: CASSEQTGSWSNQPQHF
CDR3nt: TGTGCCAGCAGTGAACAGACAGGGAGCTGGAGCAATCAGCCCCAGCATTTT

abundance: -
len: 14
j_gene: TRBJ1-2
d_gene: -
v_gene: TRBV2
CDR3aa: CASSDPGITDGYTF
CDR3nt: TGTGCCAGCAGTGACCCAGGAATCACTGATGGCTACACCTTC

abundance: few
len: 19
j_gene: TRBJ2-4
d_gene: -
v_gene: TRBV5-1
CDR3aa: CASSLGPTRSSLAKNSQYF
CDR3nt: TGCGCCAGCAGCTTGGGGCCTACTAGATCTTCCCTAGCCAAAAACAGTCAGTACTTC

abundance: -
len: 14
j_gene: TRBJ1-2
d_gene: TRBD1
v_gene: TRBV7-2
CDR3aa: CASSLLTTGLRYTF
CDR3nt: TGTGCCAGCAGCTTATTAACGACAGGGCTGCGCTACACCTTC

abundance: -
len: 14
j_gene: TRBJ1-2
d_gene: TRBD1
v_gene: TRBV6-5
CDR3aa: CASSYPRQGGGYTF
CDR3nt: TGTGCCAGCAGTTACCCTCGACAGGGGGGTGGCTACACCTTC

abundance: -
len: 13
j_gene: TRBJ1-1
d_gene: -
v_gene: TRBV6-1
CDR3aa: CASSERVNTEAFF
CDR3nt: TGTGCCAGCAGTGAACGGGTGAACACTGAAGCTTTCTTT

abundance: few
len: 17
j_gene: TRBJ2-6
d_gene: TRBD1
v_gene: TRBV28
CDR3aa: CASSLGTGYTGANVLTF
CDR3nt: TGTGCCAGCAGTTTGGGGACAGGGTATACTGGGGCCAACGTCCTGACTTTC

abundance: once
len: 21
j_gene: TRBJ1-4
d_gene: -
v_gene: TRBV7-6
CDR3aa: CASSLAPPERGWDATNEKLFF
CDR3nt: TGTGCCAGCAGCTTAGCCCCACCCGAGCGGGGTTGGGATGCAACTAATGAAAAACTGTTTTTT

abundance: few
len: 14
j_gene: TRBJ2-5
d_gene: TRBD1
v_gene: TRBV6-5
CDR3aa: CASTRGQGSRSQYF
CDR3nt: TGTGCCAGCACCAGAGGACAGGGATCGAGGTCCCAGTACTTC

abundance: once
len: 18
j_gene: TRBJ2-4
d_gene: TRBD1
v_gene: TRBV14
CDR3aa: CASSQGWARGQAKNSQYF
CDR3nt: TGTGCCAGCAGCCAAGGTTGGGCCAGGGGGCAAGCCAAAAACAGTCAGTACTTC

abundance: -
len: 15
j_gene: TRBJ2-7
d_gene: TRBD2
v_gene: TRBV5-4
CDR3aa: CASSIGVAGGYEQYF
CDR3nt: TGTGCCAGTTCAATTGGGGTAGCGGGGGGGTACGAGCAGTACTTC

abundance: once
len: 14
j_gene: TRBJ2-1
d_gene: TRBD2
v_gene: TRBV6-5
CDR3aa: CASISGGFDNEQFF
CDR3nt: TGTGCCTCCATTAGCGGGGGGTTTGACAATGAGCAGTTCTTC

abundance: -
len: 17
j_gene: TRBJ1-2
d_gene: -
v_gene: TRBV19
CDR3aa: CASSIGFRGQRDYGYTF
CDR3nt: TGTGCCAGTAGTATAGGATTCAGGGGCCAGAGGGACTATGGCTACACCTTC

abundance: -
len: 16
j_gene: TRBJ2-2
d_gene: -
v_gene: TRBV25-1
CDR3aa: CASSEYGGPYTGELFF
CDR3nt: TGTGCCAGCAGTGAATACGGGGGACCTTACACCGGGGAGCTGTTTTTT

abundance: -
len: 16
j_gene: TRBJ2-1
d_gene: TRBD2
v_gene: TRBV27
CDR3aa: CASSLGAGGPLDEQFF
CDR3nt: TGTGCCAGCAGTTTAGGGGCGGGGGGGCCTCTAGATGAGCAGTTCTTC

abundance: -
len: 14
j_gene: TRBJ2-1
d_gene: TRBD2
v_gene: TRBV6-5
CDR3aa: CASRGLANNNEQFF
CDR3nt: TGTGCCAGCAGGGGACTAGCGAACAACAATGAGCAGTTCTTC

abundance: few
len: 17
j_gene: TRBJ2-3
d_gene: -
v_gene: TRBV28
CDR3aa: CASSLERQAGATDTQYF
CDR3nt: TGTGCCAGCAGTTTGGAACGGCAAGCGGGTGCGACAGATACGCAGTATTTT

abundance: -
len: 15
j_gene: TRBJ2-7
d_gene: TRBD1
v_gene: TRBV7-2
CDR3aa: CASSYRDRGRHEQYF
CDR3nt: TGTGCCAGCTCCTACCGGGACAGGGGGCGTCACGAGCAGTACTTC

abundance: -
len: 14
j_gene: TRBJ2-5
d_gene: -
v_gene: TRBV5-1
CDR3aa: CASSDGQQRPTQYF
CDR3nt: TGCGCCAGCAGCGACGGACAGCAAAGGCCGACCCAGTACTTC

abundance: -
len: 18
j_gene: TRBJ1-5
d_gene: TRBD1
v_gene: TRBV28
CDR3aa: CASSIKLTGGLGNQPQHF
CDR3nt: TGTGCCAGCAGTATTAAGTTGACAGGGGGCCTTGGCAATCAGCCCCAGCATTTT

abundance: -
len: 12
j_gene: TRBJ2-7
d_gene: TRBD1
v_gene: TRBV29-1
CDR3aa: CSVRDSYYEQYF
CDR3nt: TGCAGCGTCCGGGACAGCTACTACGAGCAGTACTTC

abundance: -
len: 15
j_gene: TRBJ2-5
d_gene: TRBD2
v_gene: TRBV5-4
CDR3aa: CASSLAGGLQETQYF
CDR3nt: TGTGCCAGCAGCTTGGCGGGGGGGCTCCAAGAGACCCAGTACTTC

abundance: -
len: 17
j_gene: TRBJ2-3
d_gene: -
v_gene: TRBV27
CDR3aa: CASSLGIGDTRTDTQYF
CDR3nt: TGTGCCAGCAGTTTAGGAATTGGGGACACCCGCACAGATACGCAGTATTTT

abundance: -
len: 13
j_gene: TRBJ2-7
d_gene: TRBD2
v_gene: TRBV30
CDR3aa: CAWTGGSSYEQYF
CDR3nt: TGTGCCTGGACGGGGGGGAGCTCCTACGAGCAGTACTTC

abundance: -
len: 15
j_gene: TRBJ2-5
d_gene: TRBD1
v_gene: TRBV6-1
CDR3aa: CASRYATGGPETQYF
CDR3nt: TGTGCCAGCAGATATGCGACAGGGGGACCGGAGACCCAGTACTTC

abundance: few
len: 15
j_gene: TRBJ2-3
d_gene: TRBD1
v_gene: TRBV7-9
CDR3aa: CASSTYRGPTDTQYF
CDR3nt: TGTGCCAGCAGCACATACAGGGGGCCTACAGATACGCAGTATTTT

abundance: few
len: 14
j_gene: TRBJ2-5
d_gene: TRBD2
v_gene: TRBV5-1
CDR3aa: CASSLSAGDGTQYF
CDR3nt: TGCGCCAGCAGCTTGAGTGCGGGGGATGGGACCCAGTACTTC

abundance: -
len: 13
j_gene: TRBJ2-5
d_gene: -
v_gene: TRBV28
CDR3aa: CASSWVGLETQYF
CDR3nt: TGTGCCAGCAGTTGGGTGGGCCTCGAGACCCAGTACTTC

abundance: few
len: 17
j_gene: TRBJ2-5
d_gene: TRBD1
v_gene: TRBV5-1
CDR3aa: CASSLGGRGSSQETQYF
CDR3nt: TGCGCCAGCAGCTTGGGCGGCAGGGGGTCAAGCCAAGAGACCCAGTACTTC

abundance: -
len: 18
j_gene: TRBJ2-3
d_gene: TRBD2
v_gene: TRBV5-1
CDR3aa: CASSQGTSGGPLTDTQYF
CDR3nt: TGCGCCAGCAGCCAAGGGACTAGCGGGGGACCCCTCACAGATACGCAGTATTTT

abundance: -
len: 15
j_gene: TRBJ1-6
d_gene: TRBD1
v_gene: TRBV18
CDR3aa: CASSPTTGRVSPLHF
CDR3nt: TGTGCCAGCTCACCGACGACAGGGAGAGTTTCACCCCTCCACTTT

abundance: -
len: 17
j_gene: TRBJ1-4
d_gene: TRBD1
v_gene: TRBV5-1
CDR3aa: CASSLASGTGPGEKLFF
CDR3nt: TGCGCCAGCAGCTTGGCCTCCGGGACAGGGCCTGGTGAAAAACTGTTTTTT

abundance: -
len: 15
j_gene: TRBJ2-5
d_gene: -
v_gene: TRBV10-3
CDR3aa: CAISGNSGYQETQYF
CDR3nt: TGTGCCATCAGTGGGAACTCAGGTTACCAAGAGACCCAGTACTTC

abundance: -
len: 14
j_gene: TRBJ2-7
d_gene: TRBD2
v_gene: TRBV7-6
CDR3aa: CASTAGGPSYEQYF
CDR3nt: TGTGCCAGCACCGCGGGGGGGCCCTCCTACGAGCAGTACTTC

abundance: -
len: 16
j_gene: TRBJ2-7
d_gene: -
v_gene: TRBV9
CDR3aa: CASITPGAPLAYEQYF
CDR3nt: TGTGCCAGCATTACACCGGGAGCTCCCCTGGCCTACGAGCAGTACTTC

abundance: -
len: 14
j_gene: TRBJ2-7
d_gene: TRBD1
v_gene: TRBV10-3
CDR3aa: CAISAGTGAYEQYF
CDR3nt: TGTGCCATCAGTGCAGGGACAGGGGCCTACGAGCAGTACTTC

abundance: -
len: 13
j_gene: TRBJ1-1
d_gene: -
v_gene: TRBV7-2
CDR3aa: CASSPRGHLEAFF
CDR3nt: TGTGCCAGCAGCCCTAGGGGACACCTTGAAGCTTTCTTT

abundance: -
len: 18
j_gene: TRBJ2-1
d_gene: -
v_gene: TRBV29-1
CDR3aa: CSVAHYRVGIPRDTEQFF
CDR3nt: TGCAGCGTTGCTCATTACAGGGTCGGAATTCCAAGGGACACTGAGCAGTTCTTC

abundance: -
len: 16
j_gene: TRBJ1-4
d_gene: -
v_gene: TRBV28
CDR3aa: CASSLSSRGFGEKLFF
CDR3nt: TGTGCCAGCAGTTTATCTTCCCGAGGATTCGGCGAAAAACTGTTTTTT